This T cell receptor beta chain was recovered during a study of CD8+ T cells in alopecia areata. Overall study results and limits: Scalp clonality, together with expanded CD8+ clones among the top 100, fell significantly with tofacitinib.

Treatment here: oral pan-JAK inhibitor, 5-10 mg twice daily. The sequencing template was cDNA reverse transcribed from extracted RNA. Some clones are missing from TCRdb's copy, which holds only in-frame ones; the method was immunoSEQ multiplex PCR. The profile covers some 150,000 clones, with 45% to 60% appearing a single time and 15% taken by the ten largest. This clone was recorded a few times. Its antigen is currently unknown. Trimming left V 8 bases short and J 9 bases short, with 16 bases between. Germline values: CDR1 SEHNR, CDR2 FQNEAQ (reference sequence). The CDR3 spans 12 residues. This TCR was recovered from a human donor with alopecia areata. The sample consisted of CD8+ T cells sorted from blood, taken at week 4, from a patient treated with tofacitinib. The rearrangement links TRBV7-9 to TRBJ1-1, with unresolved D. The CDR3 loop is CASGDFHPQAFF. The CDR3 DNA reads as TGTGCCAGCGGAGACTTCCACCCTCAAGCTTTCTTT. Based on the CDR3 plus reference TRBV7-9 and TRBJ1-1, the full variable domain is DTGVSQNPRHKITKRGQNVTFRCDPISEHNRLYWYRQTLGQGPEFLTYFQNEAQLEKSRLLSDRFSAERPKGSFSTLEIQRTEQGDSAMYLCASGDFHPQAFFGQGTRLTVV.